This T cell receptor (beta chain) was obtained from a study of CXCR3-negative and CXCR3-positive naive CD8 T cells. The overall study: For each library, about 1.5 +/- 0.3 million TRB reads were obtained, 110 million to 150 million in total. General study points: Diversity proved comparably high across both naive subsets and much lower in memory CD8+ cells. The majority of assays used fresh PBMCs, and CXCR3 expression partially decreased after cryopreservation.

Comment on this clonotype: Antigen specificity is unknown.

The CDR3 spans 15 residues. CDR1 is SQVTM, CDR2 ANQGSEA, per germline. The method, 5' RACE with UMI labels, was used to prepare the TRB cDNA libraries. TCRdb reprocessed the 5' RACE reads and keeps a single row for each CDR3 protein, giving no DNA. This sample's clone table lists over 35,000 distinct CDR3 sequences. Researchers reported sorting every CD8+ T cell subset in triplicate, roughly 290,000 cells per sort. This chain uses TRBV29-1 with TRBJ2-3; the TRBD1 assignment by TCRdb is unverifiable without DNA. The clonotype was recovered from a human donor in good health. Some clones in this sample may be carry-over from other donors' samples. The sequencing sample was made of memory CD8+ T cells from blood. This CDR3 is CSVEDSGMPGDTQYF.